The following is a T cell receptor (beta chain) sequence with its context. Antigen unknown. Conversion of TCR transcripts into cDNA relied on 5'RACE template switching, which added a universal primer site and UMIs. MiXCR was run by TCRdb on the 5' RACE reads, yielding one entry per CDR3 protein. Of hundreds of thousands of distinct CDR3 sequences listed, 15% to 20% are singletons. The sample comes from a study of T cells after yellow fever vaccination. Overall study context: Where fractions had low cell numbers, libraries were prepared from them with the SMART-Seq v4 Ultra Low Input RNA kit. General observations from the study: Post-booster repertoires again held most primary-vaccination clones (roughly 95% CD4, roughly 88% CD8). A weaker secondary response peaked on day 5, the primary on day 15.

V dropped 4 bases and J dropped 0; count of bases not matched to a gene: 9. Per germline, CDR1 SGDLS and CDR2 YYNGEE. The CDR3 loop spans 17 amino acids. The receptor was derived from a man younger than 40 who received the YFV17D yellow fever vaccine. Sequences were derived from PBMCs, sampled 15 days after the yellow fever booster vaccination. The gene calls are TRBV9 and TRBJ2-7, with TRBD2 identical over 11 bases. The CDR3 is CASSSTITSGSSYEQYF. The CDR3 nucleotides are TGTGCCAGCAGCTCAACAATAACTAGCGGGAGCTCCTACGAGCAGTACTTC.